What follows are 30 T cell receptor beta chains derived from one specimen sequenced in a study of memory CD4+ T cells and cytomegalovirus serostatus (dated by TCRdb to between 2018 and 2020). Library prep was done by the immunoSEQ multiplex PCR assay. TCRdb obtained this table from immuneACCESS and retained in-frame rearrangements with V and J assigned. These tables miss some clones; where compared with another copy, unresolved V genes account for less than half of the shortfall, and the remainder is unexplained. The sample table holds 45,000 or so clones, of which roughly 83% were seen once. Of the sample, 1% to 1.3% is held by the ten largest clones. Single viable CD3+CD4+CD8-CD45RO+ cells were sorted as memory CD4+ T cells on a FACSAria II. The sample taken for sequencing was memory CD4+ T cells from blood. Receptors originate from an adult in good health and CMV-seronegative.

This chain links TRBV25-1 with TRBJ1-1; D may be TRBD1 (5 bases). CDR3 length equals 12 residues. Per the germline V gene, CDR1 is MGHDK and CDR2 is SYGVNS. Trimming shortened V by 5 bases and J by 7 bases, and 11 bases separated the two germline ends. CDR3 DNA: TGTGCCAGCAGTATTTCTGGGGGTGAAGCTTTCTTT. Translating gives CASSISGGEAFF.

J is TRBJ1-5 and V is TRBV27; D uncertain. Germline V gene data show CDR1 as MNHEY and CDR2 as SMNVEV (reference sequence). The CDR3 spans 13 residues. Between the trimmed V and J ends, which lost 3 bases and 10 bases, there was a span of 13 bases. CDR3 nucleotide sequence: TGTGCCAGCAGTTTCCTCCCTGGGAAACCCCAGCATTTT. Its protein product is CASSFLPGKPQHF.

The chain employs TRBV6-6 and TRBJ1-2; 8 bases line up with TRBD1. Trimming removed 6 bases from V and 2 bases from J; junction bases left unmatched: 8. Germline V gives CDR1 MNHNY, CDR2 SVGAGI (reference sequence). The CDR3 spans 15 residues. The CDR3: CASSPSRGLNYGYTF. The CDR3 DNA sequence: TGTGCCAGCAGCCCGAGCAGGGGGCTGAACTATGGCTACACCTTC.

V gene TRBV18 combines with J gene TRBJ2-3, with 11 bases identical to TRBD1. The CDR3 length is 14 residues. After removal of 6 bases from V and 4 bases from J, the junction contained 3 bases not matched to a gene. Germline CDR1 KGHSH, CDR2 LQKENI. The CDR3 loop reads CASSRTGGADTQYF. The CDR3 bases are TGTGCCAGCTCGAGGACAGGGGGCGCAGATACGCAGTATTTT.

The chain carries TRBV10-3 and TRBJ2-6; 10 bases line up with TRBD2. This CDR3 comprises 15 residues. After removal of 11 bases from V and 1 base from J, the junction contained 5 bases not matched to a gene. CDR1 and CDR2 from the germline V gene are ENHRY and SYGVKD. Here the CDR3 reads CAVRTSGSGANVLTF. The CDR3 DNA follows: TGTGCCGTTAGGACTAGCGGATCTGGGGCCAACGTCCTGACTTTC.

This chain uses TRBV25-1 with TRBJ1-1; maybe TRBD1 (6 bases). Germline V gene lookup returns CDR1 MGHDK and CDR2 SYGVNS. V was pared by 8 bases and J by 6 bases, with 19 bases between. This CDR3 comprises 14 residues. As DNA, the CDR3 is TGTGCCAGCCAAAGTGCCGGGGGCCGCCCTGAAGCTTTCTTT. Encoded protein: CASQSAGGRPEAFF.

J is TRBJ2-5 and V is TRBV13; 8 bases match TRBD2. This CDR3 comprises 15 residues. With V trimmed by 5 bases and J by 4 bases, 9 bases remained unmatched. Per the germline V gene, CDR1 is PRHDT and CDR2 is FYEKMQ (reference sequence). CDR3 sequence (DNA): TGTGCCAGCAGCCGACTAGCGCAGGTCGTAGAGACCCAGTACTTC. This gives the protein CASSRLAQVVETQYF.

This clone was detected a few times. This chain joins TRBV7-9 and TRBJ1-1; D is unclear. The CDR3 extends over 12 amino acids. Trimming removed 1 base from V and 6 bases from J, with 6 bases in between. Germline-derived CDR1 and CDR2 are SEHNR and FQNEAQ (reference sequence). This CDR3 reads CASSLVMAEAFF. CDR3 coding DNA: TGTGCCAGCAGCTTAGTCATGGCTGAAGCTTTCTTT.

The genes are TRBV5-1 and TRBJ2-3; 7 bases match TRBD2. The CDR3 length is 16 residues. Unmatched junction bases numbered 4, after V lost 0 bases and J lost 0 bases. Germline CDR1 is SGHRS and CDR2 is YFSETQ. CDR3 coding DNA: TGCGCCAGCAGCTTGGGAGCTAGCGGAAGCACAGATACGCAGTATTTT. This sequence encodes CASSLGASGSTDTQYF. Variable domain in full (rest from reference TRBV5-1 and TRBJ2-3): KAGVTQTPRYLIKTRGQQVTLSCSPISGHRSVSWYQQTPGQGLQFLFEYFSETQRNKGNFPGRFSGRQFSNSRSEMNVSTLELGDSALYLCASSLGASGSTDTQYFGPGTRLTVL.

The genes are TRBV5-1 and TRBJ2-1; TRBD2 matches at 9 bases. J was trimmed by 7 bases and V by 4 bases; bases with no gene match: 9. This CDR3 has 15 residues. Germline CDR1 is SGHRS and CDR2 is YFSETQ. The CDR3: CASSPIAGVLNEQFF. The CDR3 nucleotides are TGCGCCAGCAGCCCCATAGCGGGAGTTCTAAATGAGCAGTTCTTC.

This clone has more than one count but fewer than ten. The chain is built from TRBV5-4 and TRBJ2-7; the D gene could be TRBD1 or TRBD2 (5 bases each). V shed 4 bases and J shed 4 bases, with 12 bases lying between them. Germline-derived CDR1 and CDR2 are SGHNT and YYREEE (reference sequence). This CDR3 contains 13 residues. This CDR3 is CASSRDGLYEQYF. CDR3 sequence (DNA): TGTGCCAGCAGCAGGGACGGACTTTACGAGCAGTACTTC.

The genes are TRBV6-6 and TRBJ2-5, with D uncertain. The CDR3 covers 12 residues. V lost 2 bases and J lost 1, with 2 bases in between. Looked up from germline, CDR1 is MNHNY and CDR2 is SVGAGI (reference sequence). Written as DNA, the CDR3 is TGTGCCAGCAGTTACGGCCAAGAGACCCAGTACTTC. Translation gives CASSYGQETQYF.

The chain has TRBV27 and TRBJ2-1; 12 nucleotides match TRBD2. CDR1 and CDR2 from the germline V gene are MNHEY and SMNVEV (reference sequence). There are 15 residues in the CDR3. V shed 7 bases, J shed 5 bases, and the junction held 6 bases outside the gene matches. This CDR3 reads CASTRLAGENNEQFF. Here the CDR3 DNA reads TGTGCCAGCACCAGACTAGCGGGAGAGAACAATGAGCAGTTCTTC.

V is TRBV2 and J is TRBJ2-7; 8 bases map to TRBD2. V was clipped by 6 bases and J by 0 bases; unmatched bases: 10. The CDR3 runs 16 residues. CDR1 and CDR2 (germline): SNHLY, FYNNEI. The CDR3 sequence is CASSETLAASSYEQYF. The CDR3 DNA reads TGTGCCAGCAGCGAAACACTAGCGGCTAGCTCCTACGAGCAGTACTTC.

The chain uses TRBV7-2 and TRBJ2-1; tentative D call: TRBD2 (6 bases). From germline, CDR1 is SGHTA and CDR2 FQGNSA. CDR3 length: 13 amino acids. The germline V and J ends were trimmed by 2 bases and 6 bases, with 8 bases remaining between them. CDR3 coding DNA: TGTGCCAGCAGCTTATCGGGAGCCAATGAGCAGTTCTTC. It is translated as CASSLSGANEQFF.

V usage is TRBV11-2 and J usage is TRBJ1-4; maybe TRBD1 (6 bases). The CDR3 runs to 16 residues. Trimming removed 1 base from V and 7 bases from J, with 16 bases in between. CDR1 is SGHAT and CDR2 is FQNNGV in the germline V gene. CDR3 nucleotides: TGTGCCAGCAGCTTAGTAATCGGGGGCGCGGGTGAAAAACTGTTTTTT. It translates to CASSLVIGGAGEKLFF.

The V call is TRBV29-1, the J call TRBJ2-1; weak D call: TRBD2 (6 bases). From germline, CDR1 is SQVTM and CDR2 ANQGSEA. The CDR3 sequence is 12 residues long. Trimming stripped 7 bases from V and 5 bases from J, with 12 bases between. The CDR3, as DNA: TGCAGCGAATCGGACTATAACAATGAGCAGTTCTTC. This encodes CSESDYNNEQFF.

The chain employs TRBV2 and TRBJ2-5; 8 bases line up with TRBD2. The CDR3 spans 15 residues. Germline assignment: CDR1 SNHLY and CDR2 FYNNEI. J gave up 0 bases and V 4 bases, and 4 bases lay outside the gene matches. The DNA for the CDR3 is TGTGCCAGCAGTGGTCCGACTAGCGACCAAGAGACCCAGTACTTC. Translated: CASSGPTSDQETQYF.

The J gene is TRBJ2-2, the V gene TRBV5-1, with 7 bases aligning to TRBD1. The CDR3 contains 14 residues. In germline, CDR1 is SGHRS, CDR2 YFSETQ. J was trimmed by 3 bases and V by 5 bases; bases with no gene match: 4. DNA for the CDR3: TGCGCCAGCAGGGGACAGAAAGACACCGGGGAGCTGTTTTTT. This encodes CASRGQKDTGELFF.

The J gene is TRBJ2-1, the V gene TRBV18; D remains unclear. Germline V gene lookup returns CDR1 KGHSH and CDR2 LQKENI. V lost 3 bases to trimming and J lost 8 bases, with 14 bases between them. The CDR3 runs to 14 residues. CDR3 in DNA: TGTGCCAGCTCACCTCTCTTGGGTGGCGATGAGCAGTTCTTC. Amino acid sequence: CASSPLLGGDEQFF. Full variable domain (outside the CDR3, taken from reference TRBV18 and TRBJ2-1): NAGVMQNPRHLVRRRGQEARLRCSPMKGHSHVYWYRQLPEEGLKFMVYLQKENIIDESGMPKERFSAEFPKEGPSILRIQQVVRGDSAAYFCASSPLLGGDEQFFGPGTRLTVL.

CDR3: CASSAGQVNTGELFF. CDR3 nucleotides: TGCGCCAGCAGCGCGGGACAGGTGAACACCGGGGAGCTGTTTTTT. The rearrangement links TRBV5-1 to TRBJ2-2, with TRBD1 identical over 8 bases. CDR3 length: 15 residues. CDR1 SGHRS and CDR2 YFSETQ come from the germline V gene. V lost 4 bases to trimming and J lost 1 base; unmatched junction nucleotides: 3.

The CDR3 DNA sequence: TGTGCCAGCAGCTTAACAGGGGGCGTCGTTAAAAACACCATATATTTT. Translated, it gives CASSLTGGVVKNTIYF. The rearrangement uses TRBV11-3 and TRBJ1-3, with 9 bases matching TRBD1. This CDR3 spans 16 amino acids. Germline-derived CDR1 and CDR2 are SGHNT and YENEEA. The V and J ends lost 2 bases and 6 bases, in that order; junction bases with no gene match: 8.

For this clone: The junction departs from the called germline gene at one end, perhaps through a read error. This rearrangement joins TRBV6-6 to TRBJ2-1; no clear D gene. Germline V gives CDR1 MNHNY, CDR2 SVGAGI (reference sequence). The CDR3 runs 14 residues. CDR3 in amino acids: CASRPAGSFNEQFF. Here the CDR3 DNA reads TGTGCCAGCAGGCCCGCAGGCTCCTTCAATGAGCAGTTCTTC.

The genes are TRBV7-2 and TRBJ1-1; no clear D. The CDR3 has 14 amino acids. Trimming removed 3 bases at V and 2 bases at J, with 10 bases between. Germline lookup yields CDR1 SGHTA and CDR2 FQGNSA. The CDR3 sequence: CASSLLQHNTEAFF. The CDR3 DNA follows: TGTGCCAGCAGCTTGCTGCAGCATAACACTGAAGCTTTCTTT. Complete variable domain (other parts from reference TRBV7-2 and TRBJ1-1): GAGVSQSPSNKVTEKGKDVELRCDPISGHTALYWYRQSLGQGLEFLIYFQGNSAPDKSGLPSDRFSAERTGGSVSTLTIQRTQQEDSAVYLCASSLLQHNTEAFFGQGTRLTVV.

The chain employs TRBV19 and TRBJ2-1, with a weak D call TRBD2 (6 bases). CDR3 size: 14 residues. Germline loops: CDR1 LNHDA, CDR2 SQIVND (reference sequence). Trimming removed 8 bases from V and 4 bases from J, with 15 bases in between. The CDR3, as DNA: TGTGCCAGTTCGCCGGGCCGGGGGTACAATGAGCAGTTCTTC. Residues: CASSPGRGYNEQFF. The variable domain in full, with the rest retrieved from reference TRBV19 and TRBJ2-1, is DGGITQSPKYLFRKEGQNVTLSCEQNLNHDAMYWYRQDPGQGLRLIYYSQIVNDFQKGDIAEGYSVSREKKESFPLTVTSAQKNPTAFYLCASSPGRGYNEQFFGPGTRLTVL.

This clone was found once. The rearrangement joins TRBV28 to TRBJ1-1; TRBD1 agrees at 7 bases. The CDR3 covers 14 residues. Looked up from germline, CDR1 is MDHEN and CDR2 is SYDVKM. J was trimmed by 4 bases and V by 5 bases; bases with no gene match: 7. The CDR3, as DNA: TGTGCCAGCAGTAAAGGGGGCTCGGGCACTGAAGCTTTCTTT. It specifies CASSKGGSGTEAFF. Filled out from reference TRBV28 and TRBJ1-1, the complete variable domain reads DVKVTQSSRYLVKRTGEKVFLECVQDMDHENMFWYRQDPGLGLRLIYFSYDVKMKEKGDIPEGYSVSREKKERFSLILESASTNQTSMYLCASSKGGSGTEAFFGQGTRLTVV.

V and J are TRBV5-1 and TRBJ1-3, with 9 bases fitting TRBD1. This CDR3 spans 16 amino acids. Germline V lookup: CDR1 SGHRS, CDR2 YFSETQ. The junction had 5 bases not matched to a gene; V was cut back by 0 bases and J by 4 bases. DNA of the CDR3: TGCGCCAGCAGCTTGGCCGGGACAGGGAAAGGAAACACCATATATTTT. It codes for CASSLAGTGKGNTIYF.

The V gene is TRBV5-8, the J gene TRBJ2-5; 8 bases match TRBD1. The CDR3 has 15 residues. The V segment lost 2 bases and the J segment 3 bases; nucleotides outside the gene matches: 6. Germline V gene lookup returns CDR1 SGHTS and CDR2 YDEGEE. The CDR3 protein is CASSFGQGVEETQYF. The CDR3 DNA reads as TGTGCCAGCAGCTTTGGACAGGGCGTTGAAGAGACCCAGTACTTC.

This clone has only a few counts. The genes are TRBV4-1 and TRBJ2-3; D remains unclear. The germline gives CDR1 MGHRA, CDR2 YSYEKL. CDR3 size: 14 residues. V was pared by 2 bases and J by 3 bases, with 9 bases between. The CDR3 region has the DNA TGCGCCAGCAGCCAATTGATCGGGACAGATACGCAGTATTTT. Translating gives CASSQLIGTDTQYF.

The CDR3 here is CASSLAGDTEAFF. The CDR3 DNA is TGTGCCAGCAGCTTAGCAGGGGACACTGAAGCTTTCTTT. V usage is TRBV11-3 and J usage is TRBJ1-1; a possible D gene is TRBD1 (6 bases). This CDR3 contains 13 residues. V was cut by 1 base and J by 3 bases, with 6 bases left in between. Germline V gives CDR1 SGHNT, CDR2 YENEEA.